This T cell receptor (beta chain) was identified during a study of CD4+ T cells in melanoma. Whole-study findings and limits: In melanoma, neoantigen-specific CD4+ T cells reportedly differed in differentiation state.

The V and J ends lost 3 bases and 7 bases respectively, with 10 bases between them. Germline loops: CDR1 SGHTA, CDR2 FQGNSA. This CDR3 has 13 residues. In the case of this clone: The antigen is undetermined.

Produced via immunoSEQ multiplex PCR; TCRdb's table is partial and in-frame only. The data show some 9,700 clones, around two thirds seen once. The receptor was isolated from a human donor with melanoma. The sequenced sample was tumor tissue. The gene calls are TRBV7-2 and TRBJ2-1, with D perhaps matching TRBD1 (5 bases). The DNA for the CDR3 is TGTGCCAGCAGCTTCGTTCAGGGTAATGAGCAGTTCTTC. Its translation: CASSFVQGNEQFF.